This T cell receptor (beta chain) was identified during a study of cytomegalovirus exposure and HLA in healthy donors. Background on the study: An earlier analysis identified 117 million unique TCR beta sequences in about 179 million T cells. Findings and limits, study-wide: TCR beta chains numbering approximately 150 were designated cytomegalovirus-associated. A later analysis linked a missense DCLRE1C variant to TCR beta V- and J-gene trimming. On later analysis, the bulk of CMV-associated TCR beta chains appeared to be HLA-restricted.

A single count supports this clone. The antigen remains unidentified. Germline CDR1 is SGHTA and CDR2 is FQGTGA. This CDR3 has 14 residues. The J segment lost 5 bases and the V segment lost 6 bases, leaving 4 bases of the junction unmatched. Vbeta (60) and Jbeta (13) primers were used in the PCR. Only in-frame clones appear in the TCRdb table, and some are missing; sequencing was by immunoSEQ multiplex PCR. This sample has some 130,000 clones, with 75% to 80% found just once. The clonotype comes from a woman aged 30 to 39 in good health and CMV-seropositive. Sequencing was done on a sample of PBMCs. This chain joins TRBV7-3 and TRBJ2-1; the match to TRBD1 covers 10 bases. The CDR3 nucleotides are TGTGCCAGCAGTCCGGGACAGGGGAACAATGAGCAGTTCTTC. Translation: CASSPGQGNNEQFF.